The T cell receptor beta chain under discussion was sequenced for a study of cytomegalovirus exposure and HLA in healthy donors. This CDR3 has 18 amino acids. V was pared by 6 bases and J by 4 bases, with 10 bases of the junction left unmatched. Germline CDR1 reads SGHTA; CDR2 reads FQGNSA. About this clone itself: What it binds is not known.

Study-level results: Later analysis placed DRB1 highest and HLA-C lowest in TCR association rates, which differed by HLA locus. In terms of immune exposure information, only CMV serostatus was available. Per published accounts, TCR beta sequences correctly predicted the HLA-A and HLA-B alleles of most subjects.

PCR involved 60 Vbeta and 13 Jbeta primers. Some clones are missing from TCRdb's copy, which holds only in-frame ones; the method was immunoSEQ multiplex PCR. The table records roughly 180,000 clones, 82% of them present only once. The sequenced sample consisted of PBMCs. This rearrangement joins TRBV7-2 to TRBJ2-1, with TRBD2 matching over 15 bases. The receptor was derived from a male donor in good health and CMV-seronegative. The CDR3 DNA follows: TGTGCCAGCAGGCCGCCGGGACTAGCGGGAGGTCTATACAATGAGCAGTTCTTC. Translated: CASRPPGLAGGLYNEQFF. Together with reference TRBV7-2 and TRBJ2-1, the CDR3 gives the full variable domain: GAGVSQSPSNKVTEKGKDVELRCDPISGHTALYWYRQSLGQGLEFLIYFQGNSAPDKSGLPSDRFSAERTGGSVSTLTIQRTQQEDSAVYLCASRPPGLAGGLYNEQFFGPGTRLTVL.